This T cell receptor beta chain was captured in a study of T cell responses to AZD1222 COVID-19 vaccine. Study results and limitations: Unmutated variant regions reportedly attract nearly half of all spike-specific TCRs. CD4 TCRs linked to vaccination spanned spike, dominating at 160-218 and 743-854.

Both about-4-week and about-12-week second-dose recipients were combined. A remark on this clone: Its antigen is currently unknown.

The germline V gene encodes CDR1 SEHNR and CDR2 FQNEAQ (reference sequence). The ends were cut back, 1 base at V and 0 bases at J, with 4 bases in the middle. This CDR3 is 14 amino acids long. This table comes from immunoSEQ multiplex PCR, and its TCRdb copy is limited to in-frame clones, with some not included. This table has under 60,000 clones, around 89% appearing once. The origin of this receptor is an adult who received the AZD1222 COVID-19 vaccine. This sample comprised peripheral blood, obtained 28 days after the second AZD1222 dose. V and J are TRBV7-9 and TRBJ2-1; D uncertain. CDR3 in DNA: TGTGCCAGCAGCTTAGAGGGCTCCTACAATGAGCAGTTCTTC. Translating it yields CASSLEGSYNEQFF.